This entry is about one T cell receptor beta chain. This clone was recorded once. Which antigen it targets is not known. No clone much larger than this one lies a single base away; base qualities are absent. The CDR3 spans 15 residues, from the cysteine through the phenylalanine. CDR3 DNA only is kept here, 45 bases in frame from base 1. The CDR1 and CDR2 encoded by the germline V gene (reference sequence) are PRHDT and FYEKMQ. A distance of 21 bases separates the germline ends of V and J, which lose 3 bases and 9 bases respectively. The cohort consisted of some 730 healthy bone marrow donors. Cohort members were all nominally healthy when sampled, although unrecorded immune exposures were likely present. The donor was CMV seronegative and belonged to the group of 352 seronegative cohort members. A peripheral blood sample was collected from each donor, and TCR beta sequencing was performed on peripheral blood mononuclear cells. The Qiagen DNeasy Blood Extraction Kit was used to extract genomic DNA from the blood cell samples.

The sample belongs to a study of cytomegalovirus exposure and HLA in healthy donors (dated by TCRdb to about 2017). The study in broad terms: In an earlier analysis of approximately 500 of the donors, around 290 Gb of sequence data and 100 million or so unique TCR beta sequences from roughly 200 million T cells were reported. In addition to the first cohort of approximately 670 subjects, a separate validation cohort of under 150 different subjects was used. Among the roughly 390 genotyped donors, around 81% belonged to the genetic ancestry cluster associated with self-reported Caucasian donors. The later analysis used no new phenotypic data to find candidate immune exposures, relying instead on TCR beta sequences and their occurrence across donors. A later analysis re-examined previously published TCR beta repertoires from about 700 donors and added high-resolution HLA genotyping to investigate patterns of TCR occurrence. Across about 370 genotyped donors of the cohort, an average of about 250,000 unique TCR beta nucleotide sequences per donor were sequenced, and approximately 17% of those sequences were non-productive. Both class I and class II loci were covered by HLA typing, at four-digit resolution. To predict cytomegalovirus infection status, the study combined high-throughput TCR immunosequencing, statistical association of individual TCRs with disease status, and machine learning. Donor age, sex, ethnicity and CMV serostatus were collected together with the repertoire data. A later genetic analysis used genome-wide SNP genotypes for about 55% of the 666 donors, treating that subset as a discovery cohort. Every repertoire in the discovery cohort had been generated on one and the same sequencing platform. An earlier analysis of 587 of the donors applied high-throughput TCR beta sequencing to assess whether each TCR beta V gene segment acted as functional or pseudogenic. The study aimed to test whether cataloging public T cell receptors could reveal signatures of past pathogen exposure. An early release covering 550 to 700 HLA-typed donors comprised approximately 300 gigabases of sequencing data and 85 million or so unique TCR sequences. Typing coverage varied by locus: roughly 629-630 donors for A, B, C, DRB1 and DQB1; approximately 500 for DQA1; 600 to 610 for DPA1; roughly 470 for DPB1. About five DR-DQ haplotypes were handled as single units for association and clustering, since linkage in the cohort was strong. The study used immunosequencing to profile the T cell repertoires of 666 subjects and linked those repertoires to cytomegalovirus serostatus.

What the work shows at the level of the full study, not this receptor alone: This cohort had only TCR beta chains sequenced, and the lack of alpha or paired-chain data limited which features could be detected. In vitro tests confirmed that a few of the cytomegalovirus-associated TCR beta chains recognize cytomegalovirus antigens. Because some donors lacked HLA typing at each locus, the association tests relied only on the typed subset. For the cohort, immune exposure information was limited to CMV serostatus. In an earlier analysis of several hundred of the donors, most TCR beta V segments were observed in productive rearrangements about 87% or about 30% of the time, broadly matching IMGT annotations. According to a later analysis, parvovirus B19, influenza, CMV and Epstein-Barr virus appeared linked to several top co-occurrence clusters. Compared with the roughly 670-donor mean, donors in an Asian-associated ancestry cluster had fewer N-insertions in productive TCRs, according to a later genetic analysis. According to a later analysis, most CMV-associated TCR beta chains appeared to be HLA-restricted, and the HLA associations seemed to be driven largely by CMV exposure. Because counts were too low, seventeen rarely observed V segments, including chromosome 9 orphons, were excluded from the earlier analysis of about 500 of the donors. The presence/absence analyses assumed that sequencing depth was roughly uniform across donors, and that assumption may not be true. Some IMGT-functional V segments, including TRBV6-2 and TRBV6-3, could not be told apart with the 87-base-pair reads, so those segments were excluded. In the study, 150 to 200 TCR beta chains were listed as associated with cytomegalovirus. In a later analysis, HLA-associated TCR beta chains were found to be more clonally expanded and to have lower generation probabilities than equally common non-associated chains. An association between a missense DCLRE1C variant and V-gene and J-gene trimming of TCR beta chains was found in a later genetic analysis and replicated in an independent cohort. Cytomegalovirus status was reported to be diagnosed by the classifier with high specificity and sensitivity in both the original and validation cohorts. Correlated functional status among segregating V segments might be attributable to linkage disequilibrium, but an unknown experimental factor could not be ruled out. It was suggested by the authors that the approach could potentially be generalized to other disease states and immunological phenotypes. A cluster of highly shared sequence variants was judged likely to be a technical artifact of the sequencing pipeline. Across donors, most TCR sequences were observed very rarely, whereas some public TCRs were present in many individuals. When HLA alleles, especially DR and DQ, strongly co-occurred, attributing TCR associations to individual alleles was difficult. A further reported finding was that TCR beta sequences accurately predicted the HLA-A and HLA-B alleles for most subjects in the first cohort. According to a later analysis, TCR association rates differed among HLA loci, with DRB1 alleles showing the most associated TCRs and HLA-C alleles showing the fewest. In a later analysis, 15,000 to 20,000 TCR beta sequences were associated with specific HLA alleles at a false discovery rate of 0.05.

The library was prepared using the immunoSEQ multiplex PCR assay. The multiplex PCR relied on a mix of 60 forward primers for TCR Vbeta segments and 13 reverse primers for TCR Jbeta segments. Amplification of the CDR3 region of rearranged TCR beta genes was performed with a multiplex PCR assay on genomic DNA. Amplified TCR beta libraries were sequenced as 87-base-pair reads on the Illumina HiSeq System. As for how the authors treated the data: A later analysis tallied 70 million to 100 million unique TCR beta chains across the 700 or so repertoires, and approximately 12 million of those chains were shared by two or more donors. Raw reads were error-corrected and collapsed into unique sequences with a nearest-neighbor algorithm that merged closely related sequences to remove PCR and sequencing errors. CDR3 sequences were aligned to IMGT reference sequences to assign V, D and J gene segments. For a sequence to be retained, a match of at least six nucleotides to both a V gene segment and a J gene segment was required. A rearrangement counted as productive if the CDR3 had no stop codons and remained in frame with V and J, and every other rearrangement counted as non-productive. Following IMGT convention, CDR3 was defined as the stretch from the second conserved V-encoded cysteine to the conserved J-encoded phenylalanine. Sequences without an unambiguous match to a single V gene segment were excluded from the earlier analysis of about 600 of the donors. An earlier analysis of several hundred of the donors classified V segments as functional when productive rearrangements were above 56.7% and as segregating when the standard deviation between donors was above 5%. To diagnose cytomegalovirus status from the catalog of TCR beta chain sequences, a statistical classification framework was built. V and J gene assignment, in a later analysis, came from comparing TCR nucleotide sequences with IMGT/GENE-DB human TR gene sequences. In a later analysis, CDR3 sequences and most-parsimonious VDJ recombination scenarios were assigned using the TCRdist pipeline. A later analysis defined each TCR beta chain by its CDR3 amino acid sequence plus V-gene family, and excluded reads lacking a unique V-gene family. A later analysis removed over 500 highly shared, low-generation-probability nucleotide sequences to deal with suspected cross-contamination and a sequencing artifact. In a later analysis, a clonal expansion index for each public chain was calculated from normalized within-repertoire ranks of inferred template counts. A later analysis computed generation probabilities with a VDJ recombination model fitted to out-of-frame rearrangements, and checked the results against IGoR. A later analysis scored TCR-TCR, TCR-HLA and TCR-CMV co-occurrence with hypergeometric tests, applying a repertoire-size bias correction to TCR pairs. A later analysis estimated false discovery rates by permuting HLA or CMV assignments 20 times. In a later analysis, co-occurring TCRs were grouped with DBSCAN, and TCRdist sequence similarity was added when clustering was performed within HLA-allele-positive subsets. Co-occurrence clustering excluded repertoires with fewer than 30,000 or more than 120,000 public chains, plus five with anomalous nucleotide sharing. The source is immuneACCESS, and TCRdb retained only in-frame sequences with V and J called. Part of the clones is not carried over; for the studies checked, unresolved V genes explain less than half of this, and the remainder is unexplained. V, J and clone size are those of that table, while D and trimming were read from the DNA. A total of 84,000 or so clones appear in this sample, approximately 80% of them only once. The top ten clones comprise more than 2.5% of the sample.

The chain couples TRBV13 to TRBJ2-7; the D gene is perhaps TRBD2, from 6 matching bases. The TCR comes from a man aged 50-59 years in good health and CMV-seronegative. Material for sequencing was PBMCs. CDR3 loop: CASSFSGGRGKRQYF. The sequenced DNA: TGTGCCAGCAGCTTTAGCGGCGGCCGGGGGAAGAGGCAGTACTTC.